The T cell receptor (beta chain) under discussion was sequenced for a study of shared clonotypes between healthy human individuals. Study background: Donors had three CD4 naive, three CD4 memory, two CD8 naive and one CD8 memory plate apiece.

Germline V lookup: CDR1 MNHNS, CDR2 SASEGT. Trimming shortened V by 7 bases and J by 2 bases, and 15 bases separated the two germline ends. This CDR3 comprises 15 residues. Sequenced by immunoSEQ multiplex PCR; TCRdb stores in-frame clones only, minus some. Among under 2,000,000 clones listed, roughly 95% were seen once. Naive CD8 cells lacked CD45RO, underwent positive selection for CCR7 and left out terminally differentiated effector memory CD45RA+ cells. The donors were adults (healthy and HIV-negative) with no recent acute infections or vaccinations. The chain recombines TRBV6-1 with TRBJ2-4, with no clear D. The source is a man between 18 and 35 years old in good health. Sequencing used naive CD8+ T cells sorted from blood. The DNA of the CDR3 is TGTGCCAGCAAGAAGGGCGCATTCACCAAAAACATTCAGTACTTC. It encodes CASKKGAFTKNIQYF.